These 8 T cell receptor beta chains were all obtained from the same sample, sequenced in a study of blood T cells in healthy people across ages. With a J-beta primer mix and a sample-barcoded 5' primer, a second PCR ran about 7 to 12 cycles. TCRdb reanalysed the 5' RACE reads using MiXCR and keeps one entry per CDR3 protein. The data contain about 970,000 distinct CDR3 sequences, just over 50% of them singletons. Sequences were obtained from blood. The receptor set was obtained from a woman aged 55-69 years in good health.

The chain joins TRBV28 to TRBJ1-2, with 7 bases lining up with TRBD1. After removal of 3 bases from V and 8 bases from J, the junction contained 9 bases not matched to a gene. The V gene's germline CDR1 is MDHEN and CDR2 SYDVKM. This CDR3 contains 14 residues. CDR3 protein: CASSFPTYRGGYTF. CDR3 in DNA: TGTGCCAGCAGTTTTCCCACTTACAGGGGAGGCTACACCTTC.

The CDR3 reads CASSREQVYNEQFF. The CDR3 DNA is TGTGCCAGCAGCCGGGAACAGGTATACAATGAGCAGTTCTTC. The chain combines TRBV6-2 or TRBV6-3 with TRBJ2-1; either TRBD1 or TRBD2 may supply D (5 bases each). CDR1 MNHEY and CDR2 SVGEGT come from the germline V gene. The V gene lost 6 bases and the J gene lost 4 bases, with 13 bases spanning the gap. The CDR3 is 14 amino acids.

This chain uses TRBV7-2 with TRBJ2-1; tentatively, D is TRBD1 (6 bases). V was trimmed by 1 base and J by 6 bases, leaving 16 bases between them. Germline values: CDR1 SGHTA, CDR2 FQGNSA. The CDR3 is 16 amino acids. The CDR3 nucleotides read TGTGCCAGCAGCTTAGAATGGGCAGGGGCCCTCAATGAGCAGTTCTTC. Translation gives CASSLEWAGALNEQFF.

This clonotype was seen more than once but under ten times. The chain couples TRBV20-1 to TRBJ2-5; a possible D gene is TRBD1 (5 bases). The CDR3 runs 13 residues. V was trimmed by 6 bases and J by 1 base, leaving 12 bases between them. Germline values: CDR1 DFQATT, CDR2 SNEGSKA (reference sequence). The CDR3 loop is CSAPRQPQETQYF. For the CDR3, the DNA is TGCAGTGCCCCCCGACAGCCCCAAGAGACCCAGTACTTC.

This clonotype has just a few counts. J is TRBJ2-1 and V is TRBV27; no firm D call. The CDR3 covers 12 residues. The germline CDR1 and CDR2 sequences are MNHEY and SMNVEV (reference sequence). V was trimmed by 2 bases and J by 4 bases, leaving 3 bases between them. CDR3 coding DNA: TGTGCCAGCAGTTTAAATTACAATGAGCAGTTCTTC. Protein sequence: CASSLNYNEQFF.

The CDR3 loop reads CASSVGAGPCEAFF. The CDR3 DNA sequence: TGCGCCAGCAGCGTGGGTGCGGGACCCTGTGAAGCTTTCTTT. The V and J genes are TRBV5-1 and TRBJ1-1; a weak D match, TRBD1 (5 bases). The germline CDR1 and CDR2 sequences are SGHRS and YFSETQ. The CDR3 runs to 14 residues. V gave up 4 bases and J gave up 7 bases, with 17 bases separating them.

A word on this clonotype: At one boundary the junction diverges from the germline segment, which might be a read error. V and J are TRBV6-2 or TRBV6-3 and TRBJ2-1, with 10 bases matching TRBD1. The germline gives CDR1 MNHEY, CDR2 SVGEGT. This CDR3 is built from 16 residues. CDR3 sequence (DNA): TGTGCCGGCAGTTACGGGAAGGACAGGGGGAACGGTGAGCAGTTCTTC. This gives the protein CAGSYGKDRGNGEQFF.

V gene TRBV6-4 combines with J gene TRBJ2-1; TRBD2 matches at 9 bases. V shed 4 bases and J 8 bases; nucleotides not matched to a gene: 12. The CDR3 extends over 16 amino acids. The V gene's germline CDR1 is MRHNA and CDR2 SNTAGT. CDR3 coding DNA: TGTGCCAGCAGTGCCTCACCGGGACTAGCTTCGCATGAGCAGTTCTTC. Its protein is CASSASPGLASHEQFF.